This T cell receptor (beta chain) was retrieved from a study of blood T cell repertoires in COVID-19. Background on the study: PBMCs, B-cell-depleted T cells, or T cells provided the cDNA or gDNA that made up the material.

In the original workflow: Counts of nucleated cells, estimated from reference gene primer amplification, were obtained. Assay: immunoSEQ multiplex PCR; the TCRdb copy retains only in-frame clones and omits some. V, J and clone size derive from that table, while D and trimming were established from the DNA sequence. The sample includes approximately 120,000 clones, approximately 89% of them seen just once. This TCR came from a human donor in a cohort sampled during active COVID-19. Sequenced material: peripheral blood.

The CDR3 loop is CASGRFQGAEAFF. CDR3 sequence (DNA): TGTGCCAGCGGAAGATTTCAGGGCGCTGAAGCTTTCTTT. The rearrangement uses TRBV9 and TRBJ1-1; tentatively, D is TRBD1 (5 bases). V was shortened by 7 bases and J by 6 bases, with 16 bases between the two germline ends. Germline CDR1 reads SGDLS; CDR2 reads YYNGEE. The CDR3 loop spans 13 amino acids.